The sample holds many counts of the clone carrying this T cell receptor beta chain. Authors of the study amplified TCR beta CDR3 regions from RNA transcripts. The HTBI primer set served for first-round RT-PCR of the TCR CDR3. TCRdb re-called the multiplex PCR reads with MiXCR, one entry per CDR3 protein. The table records roughly 630,000 distinct CDR3 sequences, around 16% of them present only once. The sample belongs to a study of T cells in Graves' hyperthyroidism and ophthalmopathy. Hyperthyroidism in the patients, aged 18 to 65, was newly diagnosed and under 2 months in duration. With 5 bases removed from V and 0 bases from J, the gap between germline ends came to 5 bases. The CDR3 loop spans 13 amino acids. Germline V gene lookup returns CDR1 MNHNS and CDR2 SASEGT.

Specimen: blood. The rearrangement joins TRBV6-1 to TRBJ1-5; no reliable D call. The sequence was obtained from a woman aged 25-40 years with Graves' hyperthyroidism. The CDR3 sequence is CASSFNSNQPQHF. Here the CDR3 DNA reads TGTGCCAGCAGTTTTAATAGCAATCAGCCCCAGCATTTT.